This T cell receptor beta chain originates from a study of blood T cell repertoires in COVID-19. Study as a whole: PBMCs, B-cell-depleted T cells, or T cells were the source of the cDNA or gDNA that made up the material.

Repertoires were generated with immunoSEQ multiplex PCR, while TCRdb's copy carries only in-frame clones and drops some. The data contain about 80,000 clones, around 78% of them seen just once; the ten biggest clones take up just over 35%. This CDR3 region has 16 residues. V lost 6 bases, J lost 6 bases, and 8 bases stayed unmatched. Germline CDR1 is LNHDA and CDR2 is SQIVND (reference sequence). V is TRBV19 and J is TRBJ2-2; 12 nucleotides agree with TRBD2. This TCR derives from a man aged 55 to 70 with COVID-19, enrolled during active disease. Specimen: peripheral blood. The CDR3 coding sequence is TGTGCCAGTAGCCTACATCTAGCGGGGGGGCCCGGGGAGCTGTTTTTT. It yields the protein CASSLHLAGGPGELFF.